This TCR beta chain is from a study of blood T cells in healthy people across ages. Study-level results: Naive T cell percentage showed a strong correlation with the diversity of TCR beta.

The second PCR ran 7 to 11 cycles with a sample-barcoded 5' primer and J-beta primers. TCRdb reprocessed the 5' RACE reads via MiXCR and lists one record per CDR3 protein. The sample has approximately 690,000 distinct CDR3 sequences; 58% are singletons. This clonotype was counted a single time. Its antigen remains unidentified. The CDR3 spans 14 residues. Trimming removed 4 bases from V and 4 bases from J; junction bases left unmatched: 6. CDR1 and CDR2 from the germline V gene are LGHDT and YNNKEL (reference sequence). The donors, aged 6 to 90, were healthy Caucasians from Russia. Each of the donors had approximately 10 milliliters of peripheral blood drawn into EDTA-treated Vacutainer tubes.

The chain uses TRBV3-1 and TRBJ1-2; TRBD1 aligns across 7 bases. Sequencing used blood. This TCR derives from a man in his 60s in good health. Here the CDR3 DNA reads TGTGCCAGCAGCCCTACCGGGACAGCCTATGGCTACACCTTC. Encoded protein: CASSPTGTAYGYTF.